A single sample is the source of the 12 T cell receptor beta chains below, sequenced in a study of CD8+CD57+ T cells in acquired aplastic anemia. Researchers used genomic DNA as the template to profile TCR beta VDJ and CDR3. TCRdb fed the reads into MiXCR, producing one record per CDR3 protein. Of about 180,000 distinct CDR3 sequences listed, about half are singletons. Sample: sorted CD4+, CD8+, or CD8+CD57+ T cells (not recorded which) from PBMCs. Receptors were obtained from a human donor in good health.

V is TRBV18 and J is TRBJ1-2; a weak D match, TRBD1 (5 bases). CDR1 is KGHSH, CDR2 LQKENI, per germline. This CDR3 comprises 13 residues. The ends were cut back, 1 base at V and 3 bases at J, with 6 bases in the middle. CDR3 in DNA: TGTGCCAGCTCACCACGCAGGGACTATGGCTACACCTTC. Its protein product is CASSPRRDYGYTF.

This rearrangement joins TRBV9 to TRBJ2-3; 13 positions agree with TRBD2. This CDR3 comprises 20 residues. Germline CDR1 reads SGDLS; CDR2 reads YYNGEE. V shed 3 bases and J 2 bases; nucleotides not matched to a gene: 15. The CDR3 coding sequence is TGTGCCAGCAGCGGGGTACCCGGGACTAGCGGGAATCGGATCACAGATACGCAGTATTTT. This encodes CASSGVPGTSGNRITDTQYF.

The chain combines TRBV25-1 with TRBJ1-6, with 12 bases that match TRBD1. Germline values: CDR1 MGHDK, CDR2 SYGVNS. J gave up 7 bases and V 5 bases, and 12 bases lay outside the gene matches. This CDR3 contains 18 residues. CDR3 protein: CASSWASGTGGGNSPLHF. CDR3 sequence (DNA): TGTGCCAGCAGTTGGGCATCCGGGACAGGGGGCGGAAATTCACCCCTCCACTTT. The full variable domain, rest sourced from reference TRBV25-1 and TRBJ1-6, is EADIYQTPRYLVIGTGKKITLECSQTMGHDKMYWYQQDPGMELHLIHYSYGVNSTEKGDLSSESTVSRIRTEHFPLTLESARPSHTSQYLCASSWASGTGGGNSPLHFGNGTRLTVT.

V usage is TRBV24-1 and J usage is TRBJ1-2, with D possibly TRBD1 on 6 matching bases. With 12 bases removed from V and 8 bases from J, the gap between germline ends came to 15 bases. The CDR3 is 11 residues long. Germline CDR1 and CDR2: KGHDR and SFDVKD. The DNA for the CDR3 is TGTGCCTCCGAGGGGGGCGGGGGCTACACCTTC. The encoded protein is CASEGGGGYTF.

The gene calls are TRBV7-9 and TRBJ2-7; D might be TRBD1 (6 bases). Germline-derived CDR1 and CDR2 are SEHNR and FQNEAQ (reference sequence). Trimming took 5 bases from V and 7 from J, leaving 15 bases between them. The CDR3 has 13 residues. This CDR3 reads CASSPDSALEQYF. DNA of the CDR3: TGTGCCAGCAGCCCGGACAGTGCCTTAGAGCAGTACTTC.

This chain uses TRBV18 with TRBJ2-7, with TRBD2 matching 11 bases. The V segment lost 2 bases and the J segment 5 bases; nucleotides outside the gene matches: 5. The CDR3 has 15 residues. Germline V gives CDR1 KGHSH, CDR2 LQKENI. The CDR3 loop reads CASSPTSGSGHEQYF. In nucleotides, the CDR3 is TGTGCCAGCTCACCAACTAGCGGGAGTGGCCACGAGCAGTACTTC.

This clonotype was found a few times. V usage is TRBV7-8 and J usage is TRBJ1-2, with D possibly matching TRBD1 (5 bases). The CDR3 totals 15 residues. V dropped 5 bases and J dropped 0 bases, with 13 bases sitting between them. Germline V CDR1 and CDR2: SGHVS, FQNEAQ. CDR3: CASSPARVPNYGYTF. The CDR3 DNA follows: TGTGCCAGCAGCCCCGCCAGGGTTCCTAACTATGGCTACACCTTC.

This clonotype was picked up many times. The CDR3 DNA follows: TGTGCCAGCAGGAGACTAGCGGGAGGTACGCAGTATTTT. This codes for CASRRLAGGTQYF. This chain uses TRBV6-2 or TRBV6-3 with TRBJ2-3; 13 nucleotides match TRBD2. After removal of 6 bases from V and 8 bases from J, the junction contained 2 bases not matched to a gene. The germline V gene encodes CDR1 MNHEY and CDR2 SVGEGT. The CDR3 sequence is 13 residues long.

J is TRBJ2-1 and V is TRBV15; 9 nucleotides match TRBD1. CDR3 length equals 14 residues. The V gene end was trimmed by 4 bases and the J gene end by 7 bases; junction bases not matched to a gene: 5. Germline loops: CDR1 LNHNV, CDR2 YYDKDF (reference sequence). For the CDR3, the DNA is TGTGCCACCAGCAAACAGGGGGCGAGAAATGAGCAGTTCTTC. This sequence encodes CATSKQGARNEQFF. Full variable domain (missing parts from reference TRBV15 and TRBJ2-1): DAMVIQNPRYQVTQFGKPVTLSCSQTLNHNVMYWYQQKSSQAPKLLFHYYDKDFNNEADTPDNFQSRRPNTSFCFLDIRSPGLGDTAMYLCATSKQGARNEQFFGPGTRLTVL.

This clonotype came up many times. The rearrangement joins TRBV12-3 or TRBV12-4 to TRBJ1-1; D uncertain. This CDR3 contains 14 residues. V gave up 4 bases and J gave up 1 base, with 10 bases separating them. This chain's CDR3 is CASSSDRRNTEAFF. CDR3 coding DNA: TGTGCCAGCAGTTCGGACCGACGGAACACTGAAGCTTTCTTT.

In regard to this clonotype: A much larger clone sits a single nucleotide away, making a read error possible. This sequence joins TRBV19 and TRBJ2-2, with D perhaps TRBD1 or TRBD2 (6 bases each). The CDR3 has 15 residues. Trimming removed 6 bases at V and 5 bases at J, with 16 bases between. Germline assignment: CDR1 LNHDA and CDR2 SQIVND (reference sequence). CDR3 DNA sequence: TGTGCCAGTAGAGTCCCGGGGGCGCGGACCGGGGAGCTGTTTTTT. It codes for CASRVPGARTGELFF.

The table lists this clonotype with a few counts. The chain joins TRBV10-3 to TRBJ1-6; the D gene is possibly TRBD1 (5 bases). This CDR3 is 17 amino acids long. CDR1 and CDR2 from the germline V gene are ENHRY and SYGVKD. V was clipped by 0 bases and J by 0 bases, with 9 bases between them. Here the CDR3 DNA reads TGTGCCATCAGTGAGTCGAGGGGTGGCTCCTATAATTCACCCCTCCACTTT. This gives the protein CAISESRGGSYNSPLHF.